This T cell receptor (beta chain) was documented in a study of stem cell transplantation in POMP-related autoinflammatory disease. About the study: Through one year post-transplant, neutrophils and platelets were 100% of graft donor origin.

The protocol was immunoSEQ multiplex PCR, while the TCRdb copy is restricted to in-frame clones and leaves out a portion. The sample has tens of thousands of clones; more than 75% are singletons. Germline assignment: CDR1 MNHNY and CDR2 SVGAGI (reference sequence). This CDR3 region has 13 residues. Trimming took 7 bases from V and 5 from J, leaving 12 bases between them. Study-wide points: A trend toward lower repertoire diversity and greater clonality appeared in every analyzed T-cell subset of PRAID patients. Unique TRB V-J gene pairings were limited in number in patients with PRAID.

In the case of this clone: Its target is unknown.

The sequences come from CD4+ T cells from PBMCs, collected after stem cell transplantation. This TCR was sampled from a human patient with POMP-related autoinflammation and immune dysregulation (PRAID). The T cells may partly be graft donor cells. This chain joins TRBV6-6 and TRBJ1-5; D unclear. The CDR3 loop reads CASKETQYQPQHF. The CDR3 DNA reads TGTGCCAGCAAGGAGACACAGTATCAGCCCCAGCATTTT.